This T cell receptor beta chain was captured in a study of blood T cell repertoires in COVID-19. Sequenced by immunoSEQ multiplex PCR; TCRdb stores in-frame clones only, minus some. The data contain around 220,000 clones, approximately 80% of them singletons. V trimming: 5 bases; J trimming: 8 bases; junction bases outside the gene matches: 15. The CDR3 sequence is 16 residues long. CDR1 and CDR2 from the germline V gene are MDHEN and SYDVKM. V usage is TRBV28 and J usage is TRBJ2-1, with 7 bases lining up with TRBD1. The TCR originated in a woman older than 75 with active or convalescent COVID-19. Sequencing was performed on peripheral blood. CDR3: CASSRPGQSPLDEQFF. CDR3 in DNA: TGTGCCAGCAGTCGACCGGGACAGTCCCCCCTGGATGAGCAGTTCTTC.